The 31 T cell receptor beta chains below all came from one sample that was sequenced in a study of cytomegalovirus exposure and HLA in healthy donors. The PCR was carried out with 60 Vbeta primers and 13 Jbeta primers. Generated by immunoSEQ multiplex PCR, the TCRdb table keeps only in-frame clones and is missing some. The table shows approximately 120,000 clones, with approximately 80% occurring only once. The material sequenced was PBMCs. These receptors came from a man in his fifties or sixties in good health and CMV-seronegative.

V and J are TRBV5-6 and TRBJ2-7; D possibly corresponds to TRBD1 (5 bases). V lost 0 bases and J 4 bases, leaving 14 bases between the germline ends. This CDR3 spans 15 amino acids. Germline-derived CDR1 and CDR2 are SGHDT and YYEEEE. The CDR3 DNA reads as TGTGCCAGCAGCTTGGGACAGAGTACTATTTACGAGCAGTACTTC. It translates to CASSLGQSTIYEQYF.

The genes are TRBV7-8 and TRBJ2-1, with D possibly TRBD1 on 5 matching bases. The CDR3 consists of 13 residues. Deletions cut 6 bases from V and 15 bases from J, with 21 bases between. The germline gives CDR1 SGHVS, CDR2 FQNEAQ. The CDR3 is CASSGAGRAAAFF. The CDR3 nucleotides are TGTGCCAGCAGTGGAGCAGGCAGGGCCGCTGCGTTCTTC.

This chain joins TRBV7-2 and TRBJ1-4; D gene ambiguous. The CDR3 runs to 14 residues. The germline V gene has CDR1 SGHTA and CDR2 FQGNSA. Deletions cut 5 bases from V and 0 bases from J, with 7 bases between. DNA of the CDR3: TGTGCCAGCAGCCCCTCCGCAACTAATGAAAAACTGTTTTTT. It encodes CASSPSATNEKLFF.

The genes are TRBV28 and TRBJ1-2, with D possibly matching TRBD1 (5 bases). Germline-derived CDR1 and CDR2 are MDHEN and SYDVKM. V was shortened by 6 bases and J by 7 bases, with 15 bases between the two germline ends. CDR3 length: 13 amino acids. Here the CDR3 DNA reads TGTGCCAGCAGGGCACAGGATTCGCTTGGCTACACCTTC. It specifies CASRAQDSLGYTF.

This clone was detected only once. The J gene is TRBJ2-5, the V gene TRBV5-1; 7 bases agree with TRBD2. The CDR3 sequence is 14 residues long. The germline V gene has CDR1 SGHRS and CDR2 YFSETQ. J gave up 2 bases and V 0 bases, and 1 base lay outside the gene matches. CDR3 in DNA: TGCGCCAGCAGCTTGGACGGGGGGCAAGAGACCCAGTACTTC. Its translation is CASSLDGGQETQYF. Filled out from reference TRBV5-1 and TRBJ2-5, the complete variable domain reads KAGVTQTPRYLIKTRGQQVTLSCSPISGHRSVSWYQQTPGQGLQFLFEYFSETQRNKGNFPGRFSGRQFSNSRSEMNVSTLELGDSALYLCASSLDGGQETQYFGPGTRLLVL.

The rearrangement links TRBV7-8 to TRBJ2-2; 9 bases match TRBD2. The J segment lost 0 bases and the V segment lost 3 bases, leaving 2 bases of the junction unmatched. The germline V gene has CDR1 SGHVS and CDR2 FQNEAQ. The CDR3 has 16 amino acids. This chain's CDR3 is CASSLTSGPNTGELFF. CDR3 DNA sequence: TGTGCCAGCAGCTTGACTAGCGGACCGAACACCGGGGAGCTGTTTTTT.

V usage is TRBV7-8 and J usage is TRBJ2-7; D may be TRBD2 (5 bases). The V end was cut by 6 bases, the J end by 3 bases, with 15 bases between. In germline, CDR1 is SGHVS, CDR2 FQNEAQ. The CDR3 is made up of 14 amino acids. The CDR3 protein is CASRYNRGYYEQYF. CDR3 bases: TGTGCCAGCAGGTACAATCGGGGTTACTACGAGCAGTACTTC.

On this clone: Other DNA variants within this sample encode the same CDR3. This chain connects TRBV2 to TRBJ2-5; D may be TRBD1 (5 bases). CDR1 and CDR2 (germline): SNHLY, FYNNEI. There are 15 residues in the CDR3. V shed 2 bases and J shed 5 bases, with 15 bases lying between them. CDR3 in amino acids: CASSEPGQGGETQYF. Written as DNA, the CDR3 is TGTGCCAGCAGTGAACCCGGCCAGGGTGGCGAGACCCAGTACTTC.

V usage is TRBV5-1 and J usage is TRBJ2-3, with D perhaps matching TRBD2 (5 bases). CDR1 and CDR2 from the germline V gene are SGHRS and YFSETQ. Trimming took off 3 bases at V and 2 bases at J, with 10 bases between the two ends. The CDR3 length is 14 residues. The CDR3 is CASSSPAVTDTQYF. The CDR3 DNA reads TGCGCCAGCAGCTCCCCAGCGGTCACAGATACGCAGTATTTT.

This clone has only a few counts. The chain combines TRBV6-1 with TRBJ2-1; possibly TRBD1 for D (5 bases). The CDR3 has 16 residues. Germline V gene data show CDR1 as MNHNS and CDR2 as SASEGT. Deletions cut 2 bases from V and 2 bases from J, with 13 bases between. The CDR3 protein is CASSEPTVPPYNEQFF. The CDR3 coding sequence is TGTGCCAGCAGTGAACCGACAGTCCCACCCTACAATGAGCAGTTCTTC.

This clone was picked up a small number of times. This chain uses TRBV7-9 with TRBJ2-1, with 12 bases that match TRBD1. CDR3 length equals 16 residues. With V trimmed by 5 bases and J by 3 bases, 5 bases remained unmatched. Germline loops: CDR1 SEHNR, CDR2 FQNEAQ (reference sequence). CDR3 loop: CASSPGTGGLYNEQFF. In nucleotides, the CDR3 is TGTGCCAGCAGCCCCGGGACAGGGGGCCTCTACAATGAGCAGTTCTTC.

This clone was recorded only once. V and J are TRBV19 and TRBJ2-7, with 7 bases aligning to TRBD1. The CDR3 is 15 amino acids. Germline values: CDR1 LNHDA, CDR2 SQIVND (reference sequence). Trimming at V came to 5 bases and at J to 2 bases, leaving 9 bases not matched to a gene. CDR3 in DNA: TGTGCCAGTAGTCTAGGGACAGTTATTCCCTACGAGCAGTACTTC. As protein: CASSLGTVIPYEQYF.

The chain recombines TRBV28 with TRBJ2-5, with D perhaps matching TRBD2 (6 bases). From germline, CDR1 is MDHEN and CDR2 SYDVKM. This CDR3 has 16 amino acids. Deletions cut 4 bases from V and 5 bases from J, with 20 bases between. The CDR3 is CASSSRLRGGVETQYF. DNA for the CDR3: TGTGCCAGCAGTTCCCGCTTGCGGGGCGGGGTTGAGACCCAGTACTTC.

The V gene is TRBV6-1, the J gene TRBJ2-5; D remains ambiguous. The DNA end is more similar to TRBJ2-7, so the J call may be wrong. From germline, CDR1 is MNHNS and CDR2 SASEGT. This CDR3 has 11 residues. The CDR3 protein is CASSVWGEQYF. Here the CDR3 DNA reads TGTGCCAGCAGTGTGTGGGGCGAGCAGTACTTC.

The V call is TRBV28, the J call TRBJ1-5, with D unclear. Germline CDR1 MDHEN, CDR2 SYDVKM. CDR3 length: 11 amino acids. Trimming cost V 7 bases and J 11 bases, with 12 bases left between them. The CDR3 DNA sequence: TGTGCCAGCACCTCCACTAGGTCCCAGCATTTT. Amino acids: CASTSTRSQHF. The entire variable domain, with the rest obtained from reference TRBV28 and TRBJ1-5, is as follows: DVKVTQSSRYLVKRTGEKVFLECVQDMDHENMFWYRQDPGLGLRLIYFSYDVKMKEKGDIPEGYSVSREKKERFSLILESASTNQTSMYLCASTSTRSQHFGDGTRLSIL.

This clone was seen only once. V gene TRBV7-2 combines with J gene TRBJ1-1, with 9 bases that match TRBD1. The germline V gene has CDR1 SGHTA and CDR2 FQGNSA. The CDR3 covers 15 residues. J lost 4 bases, V lost 8 bases, and 11 bases had no gene match. The CDR3 region is CASSTSGQGSTEAFF. DNA of the CDR3: TGTGCCAGCTCAACCTCGGGACAGGGTAGCACTGAAGCTTTCTTT. Drawing the rest from reference TRBV7-2 and TRBJ1-1, the complete variable domain is GAGVSQSPSNKVTEKGKDVELRCDPISGHTALYWYRQSLGQGLEFLIYFQGNSAPDKSGLPSDRFSAERTGGSVSTLTIQRTQQEDSAVYLCASSTSGQGSTEAFFGQGTRLTVV.

The V call is TRBV9, the J call TRBJ1-6; TRBD1 matches 12 bases. This CDR3 is 15 amino acids long. CDR1 is SGDLS and CDR2 is YYNGEE in the germline V gene. The junction had 9 bases not matched to a gene; V was cut back by 3 bases and J by 14 bases. The CDR3 reads CASSASGTGGRALHF. CDR3 in DNA: TGTGCCAGCAGCGCGAGCGGGACAGGGGGCCGAGCCCTCCACTTT.

The chain employs TRBV6-5 and TRBJ1-5; 7 nucleotides agree with TRBD1. Germline V gene sequence: CDR1 MNHEY, CDR2 SVGAGI. The CDR3 covers 14 residues. The V gene end was trimmed by 1 base and the J gene end by 6 bases; junction bases not matched to a gene: 3. CDR3 sequence (DNA): TGTGCCAGCAGTTACTACAGGGGAAGTCAGCCCCAGCATTTT. Its protein product is CASSYYRGSQPQHF.

V is TRBV2 and J is TRBJ2-2; TRBD1 matches 9 bases. The germline CDR1 and CDR2 sequences are SNHLY and FYNNEI. V lost 8 bases to trimming and J lost 4 bases; unmatched junction nucleotides: 11. CDR3 size: 16 residues. For the CDR3, the DNA is TGTGCCAGCCTTAATCTCCGGACAGGGGCCACCGGGGAGCTGTTTTTT. Translated: CASLNLRTGATGELFF.

A note on this clone: Other DNA sequences of this sample code for an identical CDR3. The genes are TRBV7-9 and TRBJ2-5, with D maybe TRBD2 (5 bases). Germline assignment: CDR1 SEHNR and CDR2 FQNEAQ (reference sequence). CDR3 length: 12 amino acids. Trimming left V 3 bases short and J 3 bases short, with 5 bases between. CDR3 loop: CASSLGEETQYF. Written as DNA, the CDR3 is TGTGCCAGCAGCTTGGGAGAAGAGACCCAGTACTTC.

J is TRBJ2-7 and V is TRBV7-2; possible D gene TRBD2, 6 bases. Trimming removed 5 bases from V and 6 bases from J, with 17 bases in between. CDR3 length equals 14 residues. Per germline, CDR1 SGHTA and CDR2 FQGNSA. The CDR3, as DNA: TGTGCCAGCAGCCGGAATACCCGGGACTCCGAGCAGTACTTC. Amino acids: CASSRNTRDSEQYF.

The chain combines TRBV11-2 with TRBJ2-7; TRBD2 matches 7 bases. The CDR3 covers 18 residues. Losses at the gene ends were 0 bases for V and 2 bases for J; bases not matched to a gene: 13. Germline CDR1 and CDR2: SGHAT and FQNNGV. The CDR3 loop reads CASSLDLLAATTTYEQYF. The CDR3 nucleotides read TGTGCCAGCAGCTTAGATCTCCTAGCGGCGACTACGACCTACGAGCAGTACTTC.

This clone was seen just once. J is TRBJ1-1 and V is TRBV14; TRBD1 might be the D (5 bases). The V end lost 5 bases, the J end lost 11 bases, and 15 bases lay between the germline ends. Germline V gene sequence: CDR1 SGHDN, CDR2 FVKESK. This CDR3 contains 12 residues. The CDR3 sequence: CASSAGPFTAFF. Written as DNA, the CDR3 is TGTGCCAGCAGCGCGGGACCGTTCACCGCTTTCTTT.

Here the CDR3 reads CASSSRGLAGVGEFF. CDR3 DNA: TGTGCCAGCAGTTCCCGTGGACTAGCGGGAGTTGGGGAGTTCTTC. J is TRBJ2-1 and V is TRBV27; 13 nucleotides line up with TRBD2. Germline V lookup: CDR1 MNHEY, CDR2 SMNVEV (reference sequence). V lost 4 bases and J lost 14; bases outside the gene matches: 11. This CDR3 spans 15 amino acids.

The rearrangement uses TRBV5-1 and TRBJ2-3, with TRBD2 matching over 11 bases. Germline V CDR1 and CDR2: SGHRS, YFSETQ. J was trimmed by 0 bases and V by 1 base; bases with no gene match: 7. The CDR3 is 18 residues long. The CDR3 sequence is CASSLWGRTSGSTDTQYF. DNA for the CDR3: TGCGCCAGCAGCTTGTGGGGTAGGACTAGCGGGAGCACAGATACGCAGTATTTT.

The chain recombines TRBV4-1 with TRBJ2-2; D is undetermined. V lost 0 bases and J 2 bases, leaving 7 bases between the germline ends. Germline V CDR1 and CDR2: MGHRA, YSYEKL. CDR3 length: 15 residues. CDR3 sequence (DNA): TGCGCCAGCAGCCAAGATCGCGGTAACACCGGGGAGCTGTTTTTT. This sequence encodes CASSQDRGNTGELFF.

The J gene is TRBJ2-2, the V gene TRBV2; 7 bases are shared with TRBD2. The V gene's germline CDR1 is SNHLY and CDR2 FYNNEI. CDR3 length equals 15 residues. The V and J ends lost 7 bases and 7 bases, in that order; junction bases with no gene match: 12. Written as DNA, the CDR3 is TGTGCCAGCACCGGACTAGAAGGGATCGGCGGGGAGCTGTTTTTT. Translating gives CASTGLEGIGGELFF.

The DNA for the CDR3 is TGTGCCAGCAGCCCGTGGGTGGGACAGGGGGGAACCTACAATGAGCAGTTCTTC. As protein: CASSPWVGQGGTYNEQFF. The rearrangement joins TRBV9 to TRBJ2-1; 11 nucleotides agree with TRBD1. CDR3 length equals 18 residues. Germline CDR1 and CDR2: SGDLS and YYNGEE. Trimming removed 4 bases from V and 2 bases from J; junction bases left unmatched: 11.

The chain carries TRBV28 and TRBJ2-3; 8 nucleotides line up with TRBD2. Germline V gives CDR1 MDHEN, CDR2 SYDVKM. V lost 1 base and J lost 10; bases outside the gene matches: 4. There are 13 residues in the CDR3. The chain's CDR3 is CASSLSGLASQYF. CDR3 in DNA: TGTGCCAGCAGTTTATCTGGACTAGCCTCGCAGTATTTT.

V is TRBV19 and J is TRBJ1-1; TRBD1 might be the D (5 bases). The CDR3 contains 15 residues. The germline V gene encodes CDR1 LNHDA and CDR2 SQIVND (reference sequence). V was shortened by 5 bases and J by 1 base, with 14 bases between the two germline ends. In DNA, the CDR3 is TGTGCCAGTAGTCGACTCTGGGACTCGAACACTGAAGCTTTCTTT. Amino acid sequence: CASSRLWDSNTEAFF.

This chain links TRBV2 with TRBJ1-2; 10 positions agree with TRBD1. The J segment lost 7 bases and the V segment lost 2 bases, leaving 7 bases of the junction unmatched. The CDR3 is made up of 15 amino acids. The germline V gene encodes CDR1 SNHLY and CDR2 FYNNEI. The CDR3 sequence: CASSERLGDRGGYTF. Written as DNA, the CDR3 is TGTGCCAGCAGTGAACGCTTAGGGGACAGGGGTGGCTACACCTTC.